This is a list of T cell receptor beta chains from one sample in a study of response to subunit inactivated influenza vaccine. From the RT-PCR reads, TCRdb called clonotypes with MiXCR, one entry per CDR3 protein. This repertoire shows about 500,000 distinct CDR3 sequences, approximately 15% found once; its top ten account for approximately 3%. The sample in question was CD4+ T cells sorted from PBMCs, obtained about 23 months after vaccination. These receptors originate from a man aged 50 to 69 who received an inactivated influenza vaccine. CDR3s include the opening cysteine and the closing phenylalanine or tryptophan. The D gene is left open where the match is weak. A clone size is listed for some rows: how often the clone was seen (once, few, many), or a class if it is expanded.

V,D,J,size,CDR3,DNA
TRBV20-1,NA,TRBJ2-4,few,CSARGGDGQNIQYF,TGCAGTGCTAGAGGAGGGGACGGTCAAAACATTCAGTACTTC
TRBV6-2/TRBV6-3,NA,TRBJ1-5,NA,CASGSGNQPQHF,TGTGCCAGCGGGTCGGGTAACCAGCCCCAGCATTTT
TRBV28,TRBD2,TRBJ2-1,NA,CASDPGGGERYNEQFF,TGTGCCAGCGACCCCGGCGGGGGGGAGCGATACAATGAGCAGTTCTTC
TRBV7-9,NA,TRBJ2-1,few,CASSLYSLSEQFF,TGTGCCAGCAGCTTATATAGCCTCAGTGAGCAGTTCTTC
TRBV9,NA,TRBJ1-1,few,CASSVGSGEDTEAFF,TGTGCCAGCAGCGTAGGCTCAGGGGAAGACACTGAAGCTTTCTTT
TRBV5-5,NA,TRBJ2-2,few,CASSLDPGNTGELFF,TGTGCCAGCAGCTTGGATCCAGGGAACACCGGGGAGCTGTTTTTT
TRBV9,TRBD1,TRBJ1-6,NA,CASSLGTGVNSPLHF,TGTGCCAGCAGCCTTGGGACAGGGGTTAATTCACCCCTCCACTTT
TRBV10-3,TRBD2,TRBJ2-3,many,CAISASGDSTDTQYF,TGTGCCATCAGTGCTAGCGGGGACAGCACAGATACGCAGTATTTT
TRBV12-3/TRBV12-4,TRBD1,TRBJ2-7,NA,CASSRDRGRGEQYF,TGTGCCAGCAGTAGGGACAGGGGGCGAGGTGAGCAGTACTTC
TRBV5-5,NA,TRBJ2-2,NA,CASSLGLWGGELFF,TGTGCCAGCAGCTTGGGACTATGGGGCGGGGAGCTGTTTTTT
TRBV19,NA,TRBJ2-4,many,CASSGLAKNIQYF,TGTGCCAGTAGCGGATTAGCCAAAAACATTCAGTACTTC
TRBV7-9,TRBD2,TRBJ2-3,few,CASSKRGGGDTQYF,TGTGCCAGCAGCAAGCGGGGGGGTGGCGATACGCAGTATTTT
TRBV7-2,NA,TRBJ2-4,NA,CASSSKGWDKNIQYF,TGTGCCAGCAGCTCTAAGGGCTGGGACAAAAACATTCAGTACTTC
TRBV20-1,TRBD2,TRBJ2-1,NA,CSATGTNPSGEQFF,TGCAGTGCCACCGGGACTAATCCCTCCGGTGAGCAGTTCTTC
TRBV12-3/TRBV12-4,TRBD1,TRBJ1-2,many,CASSSTGSNYGYTF,TGTGCCAGCAGTTCGACAGGGTCTAACTATGGCTACACCTTC
TRBV7-9,TRBD1,TRBJ1-2,few,CASSLWTGLGYTF,TGTGCCAGCAGCTTATGGACAGGGCTTGGCTACACCTTC
TRBV29-1,NA,TRBJ2-7,few,CSVVQDYTYEQYF,TGCAGCGTTGTCCAGGACTACACCTACGAGCAGTACTTC
TRBV7-9,NA,TRBJ1-2,many,CASSLEFIDGYTF,TGTGCCAGCAGCTTAGAATTCATTGATGGCTACACCTTC
TRBV5-6,NA,TRBJ2-3,NA,CASSSPAAGVEDTDTQYF,TGTGCCAGCAGCTCCCCGGCCGCCGGAGTGGAAGACACAGATACGCAGTATTTT
TRBV12-3/TRBV12-4,TRBD2,TRBJ2-4,few,CASRQAGGLAKNIQYF,TGTGCCAGCAGACAAGCGGGGGGGCTAGCCAAAAACATTCAGTACTTC
TRBV9,NA,TRBJ2-7,NA,CASSVGGRATQGEQYF,TGTGCCAGCAGCGTAGGGGGCAGGGCGACCCAGGGTGAGCAGTACTTC
TRBV12-3/TRBV12-4,TRBD2,TRBJ2-7,many,CASSYRTSGIHEQYF,TGTGCCAGCAGTTACCGGACTAGCGGGATTCACGAGCAGTACTTC
TRBV20-1,NA,TRBJ2-5,NA,CSAALQTQYF,TGCAGTGCTGCTTTACAGACCCAGTACTTC
TRBV7-2,TRBD1,TRBJ1-6,NA,CASSPGDRGGSPLHF,TGTGCCAGCAGCCCCGGGGACAGGGGTGGATCACCCCTCCACTTT
TRBV10-3,NA,TRBJ2-7,NA,CAISAGGYEQYF,TGTGCCATCAGTGCTGGGGGGTACGAGCAGTACTTC
TRBV7-9,NA,TRBJ2-2,few,CASSLRPANTGELFF,TGTGCCAGCAGCTTAAGACCAGCGAACACCGGGGAGCTGTTTTTT
TRBV13,TRBD1,TRBJ2-7,NA,CASSFAGQGINEQYF,TGTGCCAGCAGCTTCGCGGGACAGGGGATAAACGAGCAGTACTTC
TRBV12-3/TRBV12-4,TRBD2,TRBJ2-7,few,CAVAGSGEGEQYF,TGTGCCGTCGCGGGGTCTGGGGAGGGTGAGCAGTACTTC
TRBV3-1,TRBD2,TRBJ2-7,NA,CASTRAGGPHYEQYF,TGTGCCAGCACCCGAGCGGGGGGGCCTCACTACGAGCAGTACTTC
TRBV12-3/TRBV12-4,NA,TRBJ2-4,once,CASSGGTLAKNIQYF,TGTGCCAGCAGTGGGGGGACTTTAGCCAAAAACATTCAGTACTTC
TRBV6-2/TRBV6-3,NA,TRBJ1-1,NA,CASSFEQLKMNTEAFF,TGTGCCAGCAGTTTTGAGCAGCTCAAAATGAACACTGAAGCTTTCTTT
TRBV12-3/TRBV12-4,NA,TRBJ1-2,NA,CASSFSREDGYTF,TGTGCCAGCAGTTTTAGTCGGGAGGATGGCTACACCTTC
TRBV11-2,NA,TRBJ1-6,NA,CASSLEAGASSPLHF,TGTGCCAGCAGCTTAGAGGCAGGGGCGAGTTCACCCCTCCACTTT
TRBV6-2/TRBV6-3,NA,TRBJ2-1,NA,CASSPRSDAYNEQFF,TGTGCCAGCAGTCCCCGCTCAGATGCCTACAATGAGCAGTTCTTC
TRBV7-2,NA,TRBJ2-3,NA,CASSRIAQPDTQYF,TGTGCCAGCAGCCGGATAGCGCAACCAGATACGCAGTATTTT
TRBV6-6,NA,TRBJ1-5,many,CASSQNSNQPQHF,TGTGCCAGCAGCCAAAATAGCAATCAGCCCCAGCATTTT
TRBV20-1,NA,TRBJ2-3,NA,CSARVSGAVDTQYF,TGCAGTGCTAGAGTTTCCGGGGCGGTAGATACGCAGTATTTT
TRBV20-1,NA,TRBJ2-5,NA,CSARDGGSGYETQYF,TGCAGTGCTAGAGATGGAGGGAGTGGGTATGAGACCCAGTACTTC
TRBV15,NA,TRBJ1-5,NA,CATSSHHNQPQHF,TGTGCCACCAGCAGCCACCATAATCAGCCCCAGCATTTT
TRBV7-2,TRBD2,TRBJ2-5,few,CASSQAGLARQETQYF,TGTGCCAGCAGCCAAGCGGGACTAGCGAGGCAAGAGACCCAGTACTTC
TRBV20-1,TRBD1,TRBJ1-5,few,CSAREEYRGLNQPQHF,TGCAGTGCTAGGGAAGAATACAGGGGGCTTAATCAGCCCCAGCATTTT
TRBV7-2,NA,TRBJ2-2,few,CASSRTKLSTGELFF,TGTGCCAGCAGCCGGACTAAACTCAGCACCGGGGAGCTGTTTTTT
TRBV11-1,TRBD1,TRBJ1-4,NA,CASSPSMVTGQGATNEKLFF,TGTGCCAGCAGCCCTTCGATGGTGACAGGGCAAGGGGCAACTAATGAAAAACTGTTTTTT
TRBV5-6,NA,TRBJ2-1,few,CASSLGAPTDYNEQFF,TGTGCCAGCAGCTTGGGCGCTCCTACTGATTACAATGAGCAGTTCTTC
TRBV19,NA,TRBJ1-5,many,CASKTVLSNQPQHF,TGTGCCAGTAAGACAGTACTTAGCAATCAGCCCCAGCATTTT
TRBV10-3,TRBD2,TRBJ2-1,NA,CAISGPSGGQSSYNEQFF,TGTGCCATCAGTGGTCCTAGCGGGGGCCAGAGCTCCTACAATGAGCAGTTCTTC
TRBV7-3,TRBD2,TRBJ2-1,once,CASSLRPPGLAAGEQFF,TGTGCCAGCAGCTTAAGGCCCCCGGGACTAGCAGCGGGTGAGCAGTTCTTC
TRBV20-1,NA,TRBJ2-1,NA,CSARLSGGLQFF,TGCAGTGCTAGACTTTCCGGGGGCCTGCAGTTCTTC
TRBV6-5,NA,TRBJ2-7,many,CASSYSRLSYEQYF,TGTGCCAGCAGTTACTCGCGACTGTCCTACGAGCAGTACTTC
TRBV20-1,NA,TRBJ2-1,once,CSARGPSVSPNEQFF,TGCAGTGCTAGAGGTCCGAGCGTGAGCCCCAATGAGCAGTTCTTC
TRBV6-1,NA,TRBJ1-2,NA,CASSEHGRIYGYTF,TGTGCCAGCAGTGAACACGGACGGATCTATGGCTACACCTTC
TRBV28,NA,TRBJ2-2,many,CASKKDAGELFF,TGTGCCAGCAAAAAGGATGCCGGGGAGCTGTTTTTT
TRBV3-1,NA,TRBJ1-6,few,CASSPGTYSPLHF,TGTGCCAGCAGCCCAGGTACTTATTCACCCCTCCACTTT